These 24 T cell receptor beta chains came from one sample sequenced in a study of CD8+ T cells in alopecia areata. Extraction of RNA preceded its reverse transcription into cDNA, which served as the sequencing template. This table comes from immunoSEQ multiplex PCR, and its TCRdb copy is limited to in-frame clones, with some not included. The table records about 200,000 clones, 55% to 70% of them present only once. The treatment is: oral pan-JAK inhibitor, 5-10 mg twice daily. Sequencing was performed on CD4+ T cells sorted from blood, taken at week 24, from a patient treated with tofacitinib. These receptors all come from a human donor with alopecia areata.

The sample holds a few counts of this clone. The chain carries TRBV27 and TRBJ2-7; 9 bases fit TRBD1. With 5 bases clipped from V and 11 bases from J, the junction kept 7 bases outside the gene matches. Per the germline V gene, CDR1 is MNHEY and CDR2 is SMNVEV (reference sequence). The CDR3 contains 12 residues. The CDR3 spells CASSVTGGKEYF. In nucleotides, the CDR3 is TGTGCCAGCAGTGTCACAGGGGGCAAGGAGTACTTC.

In its sample, this clone was seen a few times. The same CDR3 arises from other DNA sequences in this sample as well. This chain uses TRBV18 with TRBJ2-6, with D unresolved. Germline V gene lookup returns CDR1 KGHSH and CDR2 LQKENI. V was clipped by 3 bases and J by 0 bases, with 3 bases between them. The CDR3 is 14 residues long. The CDR3 is CASSPLSGANVLTF. CDR3 in DNA: TGTGCCAGCTCACCCCTCTCTGGGGCCAACGTCCTGACTTTC.

J is TRBJ2-2 and V is TRBV5-1, with no clear D. The germline V and J ends were trimmed by 2 bases and 4 bases, with 9 bases remaining between them. There are 14 residues in the CDR3. The germline V gene encodes CDR1 SGHRS and CDR2 YFSETQ. CDR3 region: CASSFAGATGELFF. The DNA of the CDR3 is TGCGCCAGCAGCTTCGCAGGAGCCACCGGGGAGCTGTTTTTT.

The V gene is TRBV4-2, the J gene TRBJ2-2, with a tentative D call TRBD1 (6 bases). Germline V CDR1 and CDR2: LGHNA, YNFKEQ. The CDR3 covers 17 residues. V was trimmed by 5 bases and J by 3 bases, leaving 19 bases between them. For the CDR3, the DNA is TGTGCCAGCAGCGAGCCGGGACATCGGGCTGACACCGGGGAGCTGTTTTTT. As protein: CASSEPGHRADTGELFF.

This clone has more than one count but fewer than ten. J is TRBJ2-5 and V is TRBV4-2, with 8 bases aligning to TRBD2. Germline CDR1 is LGHNA and CDR2 is YNFKEQ. Trimming took 1 base from V and 3 from J; bases not matched to a gene: 16. The CDR3 spans 19 residues. The CDR3 bases are TGTGCCAGCAGCCAAGCCCACCGTTCGGGAATTAGCGGGGAAGAGACCCAGTACTTC. Encoded protein: CASSQAHRSGISGEETQYF.

CDR3 residues: CASDSTGGSPDTQYF. The CDR3 region has the DNA TGTGCCAGCGACTCAACCGGTGGTAGCCCAGATACGCAGTATTTT. This chain links TRBV6-5 with TRBJ2-3, with D uncertain. CDR1 and CDR2 from the germline V gene are MNHEY and SVGAGI. Trimming removed 8 bases at V and 4 bases at J, with 19 bases between. This CDR3 contains 15 residues.

This chain links TRBV30 with TRBJ2-1; unclear D gene. Germline assignment: CDR1 GTSNPN and CDR2 SVGIG (reference sequence). This CDR3 is built from 12 residues. The V end was cut by 2 bases, the J end by 9 bases, with 11 bases between. The CDR3 bases are TGTGCCTGGAGTCCCTCTAGTGTTGAGCAGTTCTTC. It yields the protein CAWSPSSVEQFF. The full variable domain, rest sourced from reference TRBV30 and TRBJ2-1, is SQTIHQWPATLVQPVGSPLSLECTVEGTSNPNLYWYRQAAGRGLQLLFYSVGIGQISSEVPQNLSASRPQDRQFILSSKKLLLSDSGFYLCAWSPSSVEQFFGPGTRLTVL.

The chain links TRBV29-1 to TRBJ2-7; D is uncertain. The CDR3 extends over 11 amino acids. Per germline, CDR1 SQVTM and CDR2 ANQGSEA. V lost 1 base and J lost 3, with 4 bases in between. The CDR3 coding sequence is TGCAGCGTTGAAGGGAACTACGAGCAGTACTTC. Translating gives CSVEGNYEQYF.

A remark on this clone: Other nucleotide sequences in the sample specify the same CDR3. This chain connects TRBV7-2 to TRBJ2-3; 8 nucleotides line up with TRBD1. The CDR3 is 15 residues long. Germline-derived CDR1 and CDR2 are SGHTA and FQGNSA. The J segment lost 3 bases and the V segment lost 0 bases, leaving 2 bases of the junction unmatched. The CDR3 DNA sequence: TGTGCCAGCAGCTTAGCGCAGGGGGCAACAGATACGCAGTATTTT. This gives the protein CASSLAQGATDTQYF.

The chain links TRBV30 to TRBJ2-7; D possibly corresponds to TRBD2 (6 bases). The ends were cut back, 4 bases at V and 2 bases at J, with 12 bases in the middle. CDR1 is GTSNPN and CDR2 is SVGIG in the germline V gene (reference sequence). The CDR3 sequence is 13 residues long. CDR3 bases: TGTGCCTGGACCACTCAGCGGGCCTACGAGCAGTACTTC. This gives the protein CAWTTQRAYEQYF.

In its sample, this clone was seen once. This sequence joins TRBV30 and TRBJ1-5; 7 bases are shared with TRBD1. Losses at the gene ends were 2 bases for V and 6 bases for J; bases not matched to a gene: 10. CDR1 and CDR2 from the germline V gene are GTSNPN and SVGIG (reference sequence). The CDR3 runs to 15 residues. The CDR3 is CAWSRGQGGTQPQHF. The CDR3 bases are TGTGCCTGGAGTAGGGGGCAGGGGGGAACTCAGCCCCAGCATTTT.

This clone was observed a handful of times. This chain links TRBV4-1 with TRBJ1-2; D is unclear. CDR3 length: 14 amino acids. The V end lost 1 base, the J end lost 2 bases, and 8 bases lay between the germline ends. Germline V lookup: CDR1 MGHRA, CDR2 YSYEKL. CDR3 nucleotides: TGCGCCAGCAGCCAAGTGTCAGCAAACTATGGCTACACCTTC. As protein: CASSQVSANYGYTF.

The chain couples TRBV7-2 to TRBJ2-1; D uncertain. This CDR3 comprises 13 residues. Trimming cost V 5 bases and J 8 bases, with 13 bases left between them. The germline V gene encodes CDR1 SGHTA and CDR2 FQGNSA. The CDR3 region is CASSPPFGYEQFF. The DNA for the CDR3 is TGTGCCAGCAGCCCTCCTTTTGGCTATGAGCAGTTCTTC.

The sample holds many counts of this clone. The chain uses TRBV7-7 and TRBJ2-2; TRBD2 might be the D (5 bases). Germline V gives CDR1 SSHAT, CDR2 FNYEAQ (reference sequence). V was trimmed by 5 bases and J by 7 bases, leaving 23 bases between them. This CDR3 is 17 amino acids long. The CDR3 sequence: CASSPRVASPLIGELFF. DNA for the CDR3: TGTGCCAGCAGCCCACGAGTGGCTAGCCCCCTGATCGGGGAGCTGTTTTTT.

The V gene is TRBV19, the J gene TRBJ2-1; 7 nucleotides match TRBD2. Germline V gene sequence: CDR1 LNHDA, CDR2 SQIVND (reference sequence). There are 14 residues in the CDR3. Germline trimming cut 2 bases from V and 7 bases from J; bases unmatched to any gene: 5. The CDR3 region is CASSITGGRNEQFF. The CDR3 coding sequence is TGTGCCAGTAGTATAACGGGGGGAAGGAATGAGCAGTTCTTC.

This clone has only one observation. The chain is built from TRBV7-2 and TRBJ2-5; D not certain. V was clipped by 2 bases and J by 1 base, with 5 bases between them. Germline V gene sequence: CDR1 SGHTA, CDR2 FQGNSA. The CDR3 is made up of 13 amino acids. The DNA for the CDR3 is TGTGCCAGCAGCTTAATGTTCCAAGAGACCCAGTACTTC. Translating it yields CASSLMFQETQYF.

V gene TRBV7-2 combines with J gene TRBJ2-5; 7 nucleotides agree with TRBD1. The V and J ends lost 5 bases and 1 base, in that order; junction bases with no gene match: 7. The CDR3 consists of 15 residues. Germline loops: CDR1 SGHTA, CDR2 FQGNSA. CDR3 residues: CASSDLTGFQETQYF. The CDR3 bases are TGTGCCAGCAGCGACCTGACAGGGTTCCAAGAGACCCAGTACTTC.

The chain links TRBV19 to TRBJ1-2, with D possibly being TRBD1 (5 bases). CDR3 size: 15 residues. The V and J ends lost 5 bases and 4 bases respectively, with 17 bases between them. Germline values: CDR1 LNHDA, CDR2 SQIVND (reference sequence). Here the CDR3 DNA reads TGTGCCAGTAGTCGTCCAAGGGGCGAAGGCTATGGCTACACCTTC. Amino acid sequence: CASSRPRGEGYGYTF.

This clone was counted a few times. The chain recombines TRBV7-2 with TRBJ2-7; D possibly corresponds to TRBD1 (6 bases). Per germline, CDR1 SGHTA and CDR2 FQGNSA. The CDR3 extends over 14 amino acids. V dropped 1 base and J dropped 2 bases, with 9 bases sitting between them. CDR3 loop: CASSLVGATYEQYF. The DNA of the CDR3 is TGTGCCAGCAGCTTAGTGGGGGCGACCTACGAGCAGTACTTC.

This clone was seen only a few times. This chain uses TRBV7-9 with TRBJ2-1; 7 positions agree with TRBD1. The CDR3 length is 14 residues. CDR1 and CDR2 (germline): SEHNR, FQNEAQ (reference sequence). The trim removed 5 bases at V and 5 bases at J, leaving 6 bases unmatched. The CDR3 DNA is TGTGCCAGCAGCGCCGGGACAGCTAACAATGAGCAGTTCTTC. Protein product: CASSAGTANNEQFF.

This chain joins TRBV11-2 and TRBJ2-7; D is perhaps TRBD1 (7 bases). The CDR3 contains 15 residues. Germline CDR1 reads SGHAT; CDR2 reads FQNNGV. Trimming removed 5 bases at V and 3 bases at J, with 17 bases between. CDR3 residues: CASSGRGAGVYEQYF. The CDR3 nucleotides are TGTGCCAGCAGCGGCAGGGGGGCCGGCGTCTACGAGCAGTACTTC.

In this sample, this clone turned up a few times. Distinct nucleotide sequences in the sample also encode this CDR3. CDR3 sequence (DNA): TGCGCCAGCAGCTTAGGGGGCTCCAGCAATCAGCCCCAGCATTTT. Translating it yields CASSLGGSSNQPQHF. The J gene is TRBJ1-5, the V gene TRBV5-1; 7 nucleotides match TRBD1. Germline lookup yields CDR1 SGHRS and CDR2 YFSETQ. Germline trimming cut 2 bases from V and 1 base from J; bases unmatched to any gene: 3. The CDR3 sequence is 15 residues long. The entire variable domain, with the rest obtained from reference TRBV5-1 and TRBJ1-5, is as follows: KAGVTQTPRYLIKTRGQQVTLSCSPISGHRSVSWYQQTPGQGLQFLFEYFSETQRNKGNFPGRFSGRQFSNSRSEMNVSTLELGDSALYLCASSLGGSSNQPQHFGDGTRLSIL.

The CDR3 sequence: CASSPQSDTQYF. CDR3 DNA sequence: TGTGCCAGCTCACCACAATCAGATACGCAGTATTTT. V gene TRBV18 combines with J gene TRBJ2-3; no clear D. The CDR3 contains 12 residues. Trimming took 1 base from V and 4 from J, leaving 3 bases between them. CDR1 and CDR2 (germline): KGHSH, LQKENI.

The gene calls are TRBV29-1 and TRBJ1-2; weak D call: TRBD1 (5 bases). Trimming took 4 bases from V and 2 from J, leaving 8 bases between them. Germline V gene sequence: CDR1 SQVTM, CDR2 ANQGSEA. The CDR3 runs to 12 residues. The CDR3 nucleotides read TGCAGCGTTGGAGAGGGGAACTATGGCTACACCTTC. Protein product: CSVGEGNYGYTF.